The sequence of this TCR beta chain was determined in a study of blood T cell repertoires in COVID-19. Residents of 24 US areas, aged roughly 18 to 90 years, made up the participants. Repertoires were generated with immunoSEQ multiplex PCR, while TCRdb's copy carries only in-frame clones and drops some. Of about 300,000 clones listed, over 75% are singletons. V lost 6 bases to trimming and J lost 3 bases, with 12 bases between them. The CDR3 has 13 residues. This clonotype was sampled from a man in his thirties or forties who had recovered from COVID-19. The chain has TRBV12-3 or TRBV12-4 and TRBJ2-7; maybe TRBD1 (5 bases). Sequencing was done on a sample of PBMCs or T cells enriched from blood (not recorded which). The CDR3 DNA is TGTGCCAGCAGCTCGACGGACAACTACGAGCAGTACTTC. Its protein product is CASSSTDNYEQYF.